The clone carrying this TCR beta chain was recorded once. Trimming removed 6 bases at V and 0 bases at J, with 16 bases between. The length of the CDR3 is 16 residues. The germline CDR1 and CDR2 sequences are SEHNR and FQNEAQ (reference sequence). Enrolled through a virtual design, the participants were between 18 and 89 years of age and came from about two dozen US areas. Clones were sequenced by immunoSEQ multiplex PCR, and TCRdb holds only the in-frame ones, with some missing. The sample includes 180,000 or so clones, roughly 90% of them seen just once. The data belong to a study of blood T cell repertoires in COVID-19.

This chain uses TRBV7-9 with TRBJ2-3; maybe TRBD2 (6 bases). The sample comprised PBMCs or T cells enriched from blood (not recorded which). The sequence was obtained from a human donor with acute COVID-19. The donor label of this sample is uncertain. This chain's CDR3 is CASSRNTGTSTDTQYF. Here the CDR3 DNA reads TGTGCCAGCAGTCGAAATACCGGGACTAGCACAGATACGCAGTATTTT. The full variable domain, with the rest looked up from reference TRBV7-9 and TRBJ2-3, is DTGVSQNPRHKITKRGQNVTFRCDPISEHNRLYWYRQTLGQGPEFLTYFQNEAQLEKSRLLSDRFSAERPKGSFSTLEIQRTEQGDSAMYLCASSRNTGTSTDTQYFGPGTRLTVL.